This T cell receptor beta chain was documented in a study of technical replicates of blood from a few donors. TCRdb's table, derived via immunoSEQ multiplex PCR, lists solely in-frame clones and lacks some. The sample contains under 90,000 clones, approximately 97% of which appear only once. The CDR3 consists of 16 residues. Per germline, CDR1 GTSNPN and CDR2 SVGIG (reference sequence). Losses at the gene ends were 1 base for V and 9 bases for J; bases not matched to a gene: 17. Sequencing was carried out using T cells isolated from PBMCs. The chain combines TRBV30 with TRBJ2-5; 7 bases align to TRBD2. The receptor comes from a human donor in good health. The CDR3 reads CAWSGPSGEGFWAQYF. Written as DNA, the CDR3 is TGTGCCTGGAGTGGCCCAAGCGGGGAGGGTTTTTGGGCCCAGTACTTC. Looking up the rest from reference TRBV30 and TRBJ2-5 gives the full variable domain: SQTIHQWPATLVQPVGSPLSLECTVEGTSNPNLYWYRQAAGRGLQLLFYSVGIGQISSEVPQNLSASRPQDRQFILSSKKLLLSDSGFYLCAWSGPSGEGFWAQYFGPGTRLLVL.